Below, 17 T cell receptor beta chains from the same sample are listed, as sequenced in a study of T cells after yellow fever vaccination. One entry per CDR3 protein results from TCRdb running MiXCR on the 5' RACE reads. The table has some 290,000 distinct CDR3 sequences, around 11% seen once. This sample comprised CD4+ T cells sorted from PBMCs, obtained 45 days after the yellow fever booster vaccination. These receptors came from a young man who received the YFV17D yellow fever vaccine.

The chain is built from TRBV20-1 and TRBJ2-2; 8 nucleotides match TRBD2. The ends lost 6 bases at V and 6 bases at J; junction bases unmatched: 6. This CDR3 has 13 amino acids. Germline V gene data show CDR1 as DFQATT and CDR2 as SNEGSKA (reference sequence). CDR3 in DNA: TGCAGTGCATTAGCGGGGTCGGCCGGGGAGCTGTTTTTT. Protein sequence: CSALAGSAGELFF.

The V gene is TRBV15, the J gene TRBJ1-4, with 7 bases that match TRBD1. CDR3 length equals 16 residues. Germline-derived CDR1 and CDR2 are LNHNV and YYDKDF (reference sequence). After removal of 0 bases from V and 8 bases from J, the junction contained 9 bases not matched to a gene. As DNA, the CDR3 is TGTGCCACCAGCAGAGATGCTCACAGGGGAAACGAAAAACTGTTTTTT. Protein sequence: CATSRDAHRGNEKLFF.

This chain connects TRBV20-1 to TRBJ2-3; maybe TRBD2 (6 bases). The length of the CDR3 is 15 residues. V was pared by 3 bases and J by 1 base, with 14 bases between. In germline, CDR1 is DFQATT, CDR2 SNEGSKA (reference sequence). The CDR3 is CSASRPVAGTDTQYF. The DNA for the CDR3 is TGCAGTGCTAGTCGACCGGTAGCGGGCACAGATACGCAGTATTTT.

The rearrangement joins TRBV5-1 to TRBJ2-3, with unresolved D. The ends were cut back, 0 bases at V and 2 bases at J, with 7 bases in the middle. CDR3 length equals 14 residues. Germline loops: CDR1 SGHRS, CDR2 YFSETQ. Here the CDR3 reads CASSLVPVTDTQYF. The CDR3 DNA reads TGCGCCAGCAGCTTGGTTCCAGTCACAGATACGCAGTATTTT.

This clonotype was detected only a few times. The chain links TRBV27 to TRBJ2-7; D possibly corresponds to TRBD2 (5 bases). V was cut by 10 bases and J by 5 bases, with 18 bases left in between. The CDR3 is 13 amino acids. Germline CDR1 MNHEY, CDR2 SMNVEV (reference sequence). The CDR3 sequence is CATRPRGAHEQYV. The CDR3 DNA sequence: TGTGCCACCCGACCCCGGGGTGCCCACGAGCAGTACGTC.

The sample holds a few counts of this clonotype. J is TRBJ1-2 and V is TRBV18; D is ambiguous. Germline CDR1 is KGHSH and CDR2 is LQKENI. V lost 5 bases and J 2 bases, leaving 12 bases between the germline ends. This CDR3 is 14 amino acids long. The CDR3 DNA reads as TGTGCCAGCTCAGTATCTGGGTTCAACTATGGCTACACCTTC. Protein sequence: CASSVSGFNYGYTF. The full variable domain, completed using reference TRBV18 and TRBJ1-2, is NAGVMQNPRHLVRRRGQEARLRCSPMKGHSHVYWYRQLPEEGLKFMVYLQKENIIDESGMPKERFSAEFPKEGPSILRIQQVVRGDSAAYFCASSVSGFNYGYTFGSGTRLTVV.

The chain uses TRBV6-5 and TRBJ1-1; D remains unclear. CDR3 length: 13 amino acids. Germline loops: CDR1 MNHEY, CDR2 SVGAGI. Deletions cut 6 bases from V and 5 bases from J, with 13 bases between. The CDR3, as DNA: TGTGCCAGCAGGCGGACGGTGCTTACTGAAGCTTTCTTT. It specifies CASRRTVLTEAFF.

The J gene is TRBJ1-2, the V gene TRBV6-2 or TRBV6-3, with D possibly being TRBD1 (5 bases). V was clipped by 3 bases and J by 2 bases, with 10 bases between them. CDR1 and CDR2 from the germline V gene are MNHEY and SVGEGT. This CDR3 region has 14 residues. Here the CDR3 DNA reads TGTGCCAGCAGTTATATGGGGACCAACTATGGCTACACCTTC. Translated: CASSYMGTNYGYTF.

This clonotype was recorded a few times. The CDR3 DNA follows: TGCGCCAGCACCCTTGGTGCTAGCCTGGGAGAGACCCAGTACTTC. Its translation: CASTLGASLGETQYF. This chain uses TRBV5-1 with TRBJ2-5; D perhaps matches TRBD2 (5 bases). Deletions cut 6 bases from V and 4 bases from J, with 19 bases between. The length of the CDR3 is 15 residues. The germline CDR1 and CDR2 sequences are SGHRS and YFSETQ.

V gene TRBV4-1 combines with J gene TRBJ1-6; 7 bases align to TRBD1. The CDR3 is 13 residues long. V was pared by 4 bases and J by 14 bases, with 8 bases of the junction left unmatched. Germline values: CDR1 MGHRA, CDR2 YSYEKL. CDR3 nucleotides: TGCGCCAGCAGCCGGCAACCAGGGGGTACCCTCCACTTT. Translated, it gives CASSRQPGGTLHF.

The CDR3 bases are TGCAGTGCTAGTAACCCCCAGGGGACTAATGAAAAACTGTTTTTT. It yields the protein CSASNPQGTNEKLFF. This chain uses TRBV20-1 with TRBJ1-4, with D possibly matching TRBD1 (6 bases). V was pared by 3 bases and J by 2 bases, with 13 bases between. Germline CDR1 and CDR2: DFQATT and SNEGSKA (reference sequence). This CDR3 comprises 15 residues.

The V gene is TRBV5-1, the J gene TRBJ1-1; possibly TRBD1 for D (5 bases). From germline, CDR1 is SGHRS and CDR2 YFSETQ. CDR3 length: 15 residues. Trimming shortened V by 0 bases and J by 3 bases, and 12 bases separated the two germline ends. Written as DNA, the CDR3 is TGCGCCAGCAGCTTGGACCGAAGAGGGGACACTGAAGCTTTCTTT. Residues: CASSLDRRGDTEAFF.

Only a few counts were recorded for this clonotype. The rearrangement uses TRBV20-1 and TRBJ2-1; 7 nucleotides agree with TRBD2. V dropped 5 bases and J dropped 10; count of bases not matched to a gene: 14. Germline lookup yields CDR1 DFQATT and CDR2 SNEGSKA (reference sequence). This CDR3 has 14 residues. The CDR3: CSAAAPWTSGEQFF. Written as DNA, the CDR3 is TGCAGTGCTGCCGCACCATGGACTAGTGGGGAGCAGTTCTTC.

This clonotype was counted only a few times. The chain combines TRBV4-2 with TRBJ1-1; D might be TRBD1 (5 bases). The CDR3 extends over 14 amino acids. Trimming removed 3 bases from V and 1 base from J, with 9 bases in between. The germline V gene encodes CDR1 LGHNA and CDR2 YNFKEQ. The DNA of the CDR3 is TGTGCCAGCAGCCAGGGGGTGGGGAACACTGAAGCTTTCTTT. Translated: CASSQGVGNTEAFF.

The rearrangement joins TRBV20-1 to TRBJ2-7, with D unclear. V was cut by 5 bases and J by 5 bases, with 16 bases left in between. The CDR3 length is 13 residues. Germline values: CDR1 DFQATT, CDR2 SNEGSKA (reference sequence). CDR3 loop: CSAVLVGYHEQYF. CDR3 coding DNA: TGCAGTGCTGTTCTAGTGGGTTACCACGAGCAGTACTTC.

This clonotype was seen a few times. V gene TRBV3-1 combines with J gene TRBJ2-5, with 13 bases fitting TRBD2. The ends lost 8 bases at V and 1 base at J; junction bases unmatched: 4. This CDR3 is built from 15 residues. Germline-derived CDR1 and CDR2 are LGHDT and YNNKEL (reference sequence). As DNA, the CDR3 is TGTGCCAGCTCGACTAGCGGGGGGTCCCAAGAGACCCAGTACTTC. This codes for CASSTSGGSQETQYF.

This clonotype was observed a few times. The V and J genes are TRBV30 and TRBJ1-6; 8 nucleotides line up with TRBD1. Trimming removed 3 bases from V and 10 bases from J; junction bases left unmatched: 17. Per germline, CDR1 GTSNPN and CDR2 SVGIG (reference sequence). This CDR3 region has 17 residues. CDR3 coding DNA: TGTGCCTGGAGGAAGAACCCCGGGACAGGCTACCGGTCACCCCTCCACTTT. Translating it yields CAWRKNPGTGYRSPLHF. Full variable domain (rest looked up from reference TRBV30 and TRBJ1-6): SQTIHQWPATLVQPVGSPLSLECTVEGTSNPNLYWYRQAAGRGLQLLFYSVGIGQISSEVPQNLSASRPQDRQFILSSKKLLLSDSGFYLCAWRKNPGTGYRSPLHFGNGTRLTVT.